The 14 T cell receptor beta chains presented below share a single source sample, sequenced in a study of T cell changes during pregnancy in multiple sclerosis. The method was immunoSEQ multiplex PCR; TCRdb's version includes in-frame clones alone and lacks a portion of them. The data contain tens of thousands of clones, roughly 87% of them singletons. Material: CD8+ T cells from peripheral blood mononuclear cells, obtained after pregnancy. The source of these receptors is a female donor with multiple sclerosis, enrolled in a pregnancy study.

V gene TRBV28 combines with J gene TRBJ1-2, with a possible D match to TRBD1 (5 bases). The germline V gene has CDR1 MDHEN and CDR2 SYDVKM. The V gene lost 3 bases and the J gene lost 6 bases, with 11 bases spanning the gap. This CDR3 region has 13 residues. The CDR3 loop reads CASSLGGYDGYTF. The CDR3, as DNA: TGTGCCAGCAGTTTGGGGGGGTATGATGGCTACACCTTC.

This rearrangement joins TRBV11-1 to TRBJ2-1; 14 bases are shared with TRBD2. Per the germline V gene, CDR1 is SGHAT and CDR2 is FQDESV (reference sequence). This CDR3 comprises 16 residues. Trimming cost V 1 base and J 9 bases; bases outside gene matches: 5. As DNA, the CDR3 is TGTGCCAGCAGCTTAGAAGGGACTAGCGGGAGATCTGAGCAGTTCTTC. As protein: CASSLEGTSGRSEQFF.

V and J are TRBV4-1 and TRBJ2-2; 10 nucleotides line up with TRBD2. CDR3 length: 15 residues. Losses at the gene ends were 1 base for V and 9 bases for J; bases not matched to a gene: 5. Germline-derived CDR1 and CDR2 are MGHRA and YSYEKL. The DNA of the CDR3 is TGCGCCAGCAGCCAAGGGCCTAGCGGGAGTCGGGAGCTGTTTTTT. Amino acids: CASSQGPSGSRELFF.

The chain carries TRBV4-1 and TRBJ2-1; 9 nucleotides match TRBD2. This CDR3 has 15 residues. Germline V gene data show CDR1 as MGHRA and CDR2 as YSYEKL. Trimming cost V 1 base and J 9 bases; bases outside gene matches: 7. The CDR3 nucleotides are TGCGCCAGCAGCCAAGTCGCGGGAGGGGGAGGTGAGCAGTTCTTC. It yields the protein CASSQVAGGGGEQFF.

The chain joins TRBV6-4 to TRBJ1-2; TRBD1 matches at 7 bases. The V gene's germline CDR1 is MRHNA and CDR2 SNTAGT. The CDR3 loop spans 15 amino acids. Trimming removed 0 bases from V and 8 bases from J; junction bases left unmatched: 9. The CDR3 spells CASSDSTEGASGYTF. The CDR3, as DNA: TGTGCCAGCAGTGACTCCACGGAGGGGGCGAGCGGCTACACCTTC.

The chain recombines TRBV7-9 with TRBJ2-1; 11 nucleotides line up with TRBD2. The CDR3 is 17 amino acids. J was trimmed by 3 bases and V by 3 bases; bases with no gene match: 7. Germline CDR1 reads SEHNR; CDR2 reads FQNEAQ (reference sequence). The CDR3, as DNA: TGTGCCAGCAGCTTCGTAACTAGCGGGAGACGCTACAATGAGCAGTTCTTC. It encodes CASSFVTSGRRYNEQFF.

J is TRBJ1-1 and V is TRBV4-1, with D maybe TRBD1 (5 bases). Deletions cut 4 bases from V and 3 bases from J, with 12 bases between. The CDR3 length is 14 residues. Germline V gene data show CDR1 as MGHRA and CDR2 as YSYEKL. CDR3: CASSPQWGDTEAFF. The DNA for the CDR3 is TGCGCCAGCAGCCCACAGTGGGGGGACACTGAAGCTTTCTTT.

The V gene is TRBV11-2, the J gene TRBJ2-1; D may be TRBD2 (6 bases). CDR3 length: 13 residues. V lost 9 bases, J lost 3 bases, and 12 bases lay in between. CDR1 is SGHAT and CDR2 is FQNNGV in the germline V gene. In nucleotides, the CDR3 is TGTGCCAGTATGGGACTCTTCTACAATGAGCAGTTCTTC. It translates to CASMGLFYNEQFF.

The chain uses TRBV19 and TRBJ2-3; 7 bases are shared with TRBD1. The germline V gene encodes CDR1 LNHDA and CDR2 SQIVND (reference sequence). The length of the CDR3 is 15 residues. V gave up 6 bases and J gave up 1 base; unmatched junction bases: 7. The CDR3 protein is CASRFRDSRTDTQYF. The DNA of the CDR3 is TGTGCCAGTAGATTCCGGGACAGTCGCACAGATACGCAGTATTTT.

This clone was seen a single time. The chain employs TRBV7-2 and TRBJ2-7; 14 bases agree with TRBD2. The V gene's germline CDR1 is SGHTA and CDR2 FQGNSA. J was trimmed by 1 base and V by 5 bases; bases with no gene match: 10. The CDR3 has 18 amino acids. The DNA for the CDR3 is TGTGCCAGCAGCCTCGGACTAGCGGGAGGAGTTGGGTCCTACGAGCAGTACTTC. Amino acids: CASSLGLAGGVGSYEQYF.

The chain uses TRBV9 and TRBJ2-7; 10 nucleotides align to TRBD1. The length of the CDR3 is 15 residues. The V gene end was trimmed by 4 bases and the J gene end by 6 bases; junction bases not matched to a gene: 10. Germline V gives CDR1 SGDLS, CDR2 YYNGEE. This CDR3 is CASSPSGGQGSEQYF. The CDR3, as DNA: TGTGCCAGCAGCCCCAGTGGGGGACAGGGGTCCGAGCAGTACTTC.

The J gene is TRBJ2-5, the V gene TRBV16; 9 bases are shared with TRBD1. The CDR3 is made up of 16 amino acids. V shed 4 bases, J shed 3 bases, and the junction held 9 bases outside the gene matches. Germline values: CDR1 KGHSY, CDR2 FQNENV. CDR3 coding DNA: TGTGCCAGCAGCCTGGACAGGGGATGGGTTGAAGAGACCCAGTACTTC. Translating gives CASSLDRGWVEETQYF.

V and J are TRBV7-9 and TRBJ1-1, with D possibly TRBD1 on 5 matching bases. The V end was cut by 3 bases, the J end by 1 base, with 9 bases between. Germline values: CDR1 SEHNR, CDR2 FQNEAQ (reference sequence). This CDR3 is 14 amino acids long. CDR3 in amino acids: CASSFFGGNTEAFF. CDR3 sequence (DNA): TGTGCCAGCAGCTTCTTCGGGGGGAACACTGAAGCTTTCTTT.

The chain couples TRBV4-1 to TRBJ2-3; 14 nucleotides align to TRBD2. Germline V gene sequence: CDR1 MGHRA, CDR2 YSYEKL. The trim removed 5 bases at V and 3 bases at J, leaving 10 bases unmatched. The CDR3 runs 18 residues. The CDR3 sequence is CASSSFPGLAGVTDTQYF. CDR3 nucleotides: TGCGCCAGCAGCTCTTTTCCGGGACTAGCGGGAGTGACAGATACGCAGTATTTT.